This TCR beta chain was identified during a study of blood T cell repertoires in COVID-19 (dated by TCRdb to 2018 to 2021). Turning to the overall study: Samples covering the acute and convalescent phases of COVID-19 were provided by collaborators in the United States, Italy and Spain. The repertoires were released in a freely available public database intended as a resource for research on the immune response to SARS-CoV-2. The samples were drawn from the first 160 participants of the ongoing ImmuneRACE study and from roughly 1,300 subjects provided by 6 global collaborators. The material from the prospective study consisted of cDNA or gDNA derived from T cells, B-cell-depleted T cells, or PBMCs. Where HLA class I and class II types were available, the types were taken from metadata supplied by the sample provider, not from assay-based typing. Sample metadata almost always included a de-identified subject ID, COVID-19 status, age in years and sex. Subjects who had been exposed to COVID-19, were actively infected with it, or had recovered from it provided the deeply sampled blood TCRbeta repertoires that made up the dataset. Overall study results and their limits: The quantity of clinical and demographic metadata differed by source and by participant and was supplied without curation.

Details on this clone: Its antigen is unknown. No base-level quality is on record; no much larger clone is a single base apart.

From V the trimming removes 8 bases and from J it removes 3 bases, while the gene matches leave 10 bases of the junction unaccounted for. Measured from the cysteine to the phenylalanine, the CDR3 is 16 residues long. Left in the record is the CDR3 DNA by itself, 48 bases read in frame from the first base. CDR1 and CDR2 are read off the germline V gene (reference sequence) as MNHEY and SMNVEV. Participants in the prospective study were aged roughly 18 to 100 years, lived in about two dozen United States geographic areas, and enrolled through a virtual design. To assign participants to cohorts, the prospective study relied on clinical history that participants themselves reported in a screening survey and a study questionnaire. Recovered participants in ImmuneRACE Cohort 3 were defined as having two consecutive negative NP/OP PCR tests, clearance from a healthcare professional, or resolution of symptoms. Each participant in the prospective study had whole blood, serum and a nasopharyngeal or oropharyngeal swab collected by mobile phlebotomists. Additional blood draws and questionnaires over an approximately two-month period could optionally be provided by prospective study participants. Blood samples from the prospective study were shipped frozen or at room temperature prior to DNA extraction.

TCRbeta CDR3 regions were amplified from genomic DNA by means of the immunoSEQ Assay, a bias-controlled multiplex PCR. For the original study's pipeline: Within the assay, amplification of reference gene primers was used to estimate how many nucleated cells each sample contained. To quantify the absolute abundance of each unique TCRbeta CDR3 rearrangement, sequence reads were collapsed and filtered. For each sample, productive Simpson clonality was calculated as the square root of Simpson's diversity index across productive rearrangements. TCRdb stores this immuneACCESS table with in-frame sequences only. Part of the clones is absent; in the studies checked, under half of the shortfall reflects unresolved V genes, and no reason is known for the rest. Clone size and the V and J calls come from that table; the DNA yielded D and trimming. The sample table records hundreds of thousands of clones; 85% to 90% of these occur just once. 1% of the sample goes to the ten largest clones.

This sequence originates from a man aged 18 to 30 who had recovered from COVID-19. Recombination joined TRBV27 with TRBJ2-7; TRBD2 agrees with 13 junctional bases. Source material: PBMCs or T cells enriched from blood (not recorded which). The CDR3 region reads CASGSLLAGGFYEQYF. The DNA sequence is TGTGCCAGCGGCTCCCTACTAGCGGGGGGGTTCTACGAGCAGTACTTC.